Detailed here is one T cell receptor (beta chain). This sample was taken from a study of blood T cell repertoires in COVID-19. At the level of the study: Some COVID-19 samples were acute and others convalescent; all came from the United States, Italy and Spain.

Data came from immunoSEQ multiplex PCR; TCRdb stores just in-frame clones and leaves some out. The table has just over 85,000 clones, about 89% seen once. The CDR3 loop spans 12 amino acids. Germline V gives CDR1 MDHEN, CDR2 SYDVKM. The germline V and J ends were trimmed by 6 bases and 5 bases, with 10 bases remaining between them. This receptor was obtained from a man between 50 and 59 years old with acute or convalescent COVID-19. Sequencing was carried out using peripheral blood. The V and J genes are TRBV28 and TRBJ1-2; a weak D match, TRBD1 (6 bases). CDR3 sequence reads: CASRPQGYGYTF. The CDR3 DNA reads as TGTGCCAGCAGACCACAGGGTTATGGCTACACCTTC.